These 2 T cell receptor beta chains came from one sample sequenced in a study of T cells in tuberculosis. As for time point: new active TB diagnosis, blood taken before or within 7 days of starting treatment. This table comes from immunoSEQ multiplex PCR, and its TCRdb copy is limited to in-frame clones, with some not included. In the table there are 30,000 to 35,000 clones, roughly nine tenths of which are singletons. The source was PBMCs, collected at tuberculosis diagnosis. The receptors here all came from an adult with tuberculosis.

The chain uses TRBV27 and TRBJ1-6; 7 bases align to TRBD1. CDR3 length: 14 amino acids. The germline V gene encodes CDR1 MNHEY and CDR2 SMNVEV (reference sequence). Trimming removed 6 bases from V and 10 bases from J; junction bases left unmatched: 9. CDR3 sequence reads: CASRLTGPTSPLHF. The CDR3 DNA reads TGTGCCAGCAGGTTGACAGGGCCAACATCACCCCTCCACTTT.

This clone was seen only once. This chain uses TRBV7-3 with TRBJ2-2, with unresolved D. CDR3 size: 13 residues. CDR1 is SGHTA, CDR2 FQGTGA, per germline. With 5 bases removed from V and 1 base from J, the gap between germline ends came to 5 bases. This CDR3 reads CASSPRNTGELFF. The CDR3 region has the DNA TGTGCCAGCAGCCCGAGGAACACCGGGGAGCTGTTTTTT.